This T cell receptor (beta chain) stems from a study of blood T cell repertoires in COVID-19. Study information: Both acute and convalescent COVID-19 samples were obtained from the United States, Italy and Spain. Sample material is recorded as cDNA or gDNA derived from T cells, B-cell-depleted T cells, or PBMCs.

Under the authors' procedure: Estimation of nucleated cell counts relied on the amplification of reference gene primers. Profiled with immunoSEQ multiplex PCR; TCRdb holds only in-frame clones, not every one. That table is the source of V, J and clone size, and D and trimming were worked out from the DNA. The table has around 220,000 clones, over 75% seen once. Trimming removed 3 bases from V and 2 bases from J, with 14 bases in between. The CDR3 has 15 amino acids. Germline assignment: CDR1 SGHRS and CDR2 YFSETQ. The sample comprised peripheral blood. The chain is built from TRBV5-1 and TRBJ1-2, with unresolved D. This sequence was found in a woman between 40 and 50 years old who had recovered from COVID-19. CDR3 in amino acids: CASSSPPTGNYGYTF. Written as DNA, the CDR3 is TGCGCCAGCAGCTCACCCCCGACGGGGAACTATGGCTACACCTTC.